This T cell receptor beta chain was sequenced during a study of yellow fever vaccine responses in identical twins (dated by TCRdb to 2017 to 2018). For the study in its entirety: Focusing on identical twins, the study followed the T cell clones that responded to the vaccine, and did so with precision. Overall study outcomes, separate from this receptor: According to the authors, the vaccine-induced T cell response in identical twins seemed to be partly convergent and partly specific to each individual.

The germline V gene gives CDR1 as SGHNT and CDR2 as YENEEA. V is pared back by 3 bases and J by 3 bases, with 15 bases lying between the germline termini. The CDR3 has 17 amino acids, counting the end cysteine and phenylalanine. Just the 51-base CDR3 DNA is kept, in frame starting at base 1. Receptors were amplified or captured by RT-PCR. Sequencing used an Illumina HiSeq 2500. The public reads were reprocessed in TCRdb via fastp at Q25 and MiXCR, keeping in-frame beta chains. Duplicate CDR3 protein sequences are folded into a single record with the most common DNA and genes. The sample includes about 4,200 distinct CDR3 sequences, with 65% to 90% observed a single time. 2.9% of the sample goes to the ten largest clones. This clonotype was seen a handful of times. The antigen this receptor binds is unknown. The record has no base qualities; no much larger clone is one base away.

This sequence was found in a woman aged 18-29 years who received the yellow fever vaccine. Donor details come from another sample of the same person, matched by shared clones. The chain was built from TRBV11-3 and TRBJ1-6; the D gene is not confidently resolved. Sequencing was performed on T cells from blood (PBMCs), unsorted or a sorted subset (not recorded which), taken before or after yellow fever vaccination (not recorded which). The DNA sequence is as follows: TGTGCCAGCAGCTTTCCGGCAAACGAGGGCTATAATTCACCCCTCCACTTT. This encodes CASSFPANEGYNSPLHF.